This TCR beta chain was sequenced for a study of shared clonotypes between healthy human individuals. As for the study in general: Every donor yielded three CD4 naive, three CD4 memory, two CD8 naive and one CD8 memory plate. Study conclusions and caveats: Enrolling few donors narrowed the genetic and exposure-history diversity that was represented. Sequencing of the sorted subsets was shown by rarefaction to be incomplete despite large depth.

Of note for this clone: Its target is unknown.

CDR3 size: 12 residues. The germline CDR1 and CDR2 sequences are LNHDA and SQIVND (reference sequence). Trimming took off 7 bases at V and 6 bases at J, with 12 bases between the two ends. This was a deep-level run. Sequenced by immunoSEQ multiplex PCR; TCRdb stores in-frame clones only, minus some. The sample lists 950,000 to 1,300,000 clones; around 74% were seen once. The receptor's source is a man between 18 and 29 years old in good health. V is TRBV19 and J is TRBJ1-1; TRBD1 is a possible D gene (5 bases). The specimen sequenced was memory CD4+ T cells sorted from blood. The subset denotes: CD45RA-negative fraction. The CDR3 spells CASIGAGPEAFF. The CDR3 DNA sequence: TGTGCCAGTATAGGTGCGGGGCCTGAAGCTTTCTTT.